This TCR beta chain was found in a study of blood T cell repertoires in COVID-19. About the research overall: COVID-19 samples, acute and convalescent, were from the United States, Italy and Spain. The analysed material was cDNA or gDNA that came from T cells, B-cell-depleted T cells, or PBMCs.

Authors' processing steps: Amplification from reference gene primers served as the basis for estimated nucleated cell counts. Method: immunoSEQ multiplex PCR; TCRdb's copy keeps in-frame clones and lacks some. V, J and clone size are taken as reported in that table, and D and trimming were inferred from the DNA itself. The profile shows 400,000 to 450,000 clones, 89% of them singletons. CDR1 is LGHDT and CDR2 is YNNKEL in the germline V gene (reference sequence). Trimming removed 4 bases at V and 7 bases at J, with 16 bases between. This CDR3 has 14 residues. The sequenced sample consisted of peripheral blood. This sequence joins TRBV3-1 (or the pseudogene TRBV3-2) and TRBJ1-2; D gene uncertain. The TCR was taken from a woman aged 40 to 55 with COVID-19, enrolled during active disease. The CDR3 here is CASSRAEGAGGYTF. The CDR3 DNA sequence: TGTGCCAGCAGCCGAGCTGAGGGCGCAGGTGGCTACACCTTC.